The 21 T cell receptor beta chains presented below share a single source sample, sequenced in a study of CD8 T cells in ankylosing spondylitis. One entry per CDR3 protein results from TCRdb running MiXCR on the 5' RACE reads. The table includes approximately 250,000 distinct CDR3 sequences, 32% detected once. Sequencing was done on a sample of blood, either unsorted or a sorted T cell fraction (not recorded which). Receptor source: a male donor with ankylosing spondylitis or in good health (not recorded which).

The rearrangement links TRBV6-1 to TRBJ2-2; tentative D call: TRBD2 (5 bases). The CDR3 is 14 amino acids. Looked up from germline, CDR1 is MNHNS and CDR2 is SASEGT. The V end lost 5 bases, the J end lost 6 bases, and 13 bases lay between the germline ends. In nucleotides, the CDR3 is TGTGCCAGCAGTCCCGGGGATGAGCCCGGGGAGCTGTTTTTT. It specifies CASSPGDEPGELFF.

The chain is built from TRBV7-6 and TRBJ2-3; no clear D. The CDR3 contains 15 residues. Germline V gives CDR1 SGHVS, CDR2 FNYEAQ. V dropped 1 base and J dropped 2 bases, with 10 bases sitting between them. The CDR3 loop is CASSLVPTYTDTQYF. The CDR3 coding sequence is TGTGCCAGCAGCTTAGTACCCACCTACACAGATACGCAGTATTTT.

The rearrangement uses TRBV4-1 and TRBJ2-2; D possibly corresponds to TRBD1 (8 bases). The V and J ends lost 4 bases and 4 bases respectively, with 16 bases between them. Germline CDR1 MGHRA, CDR2 YSYEKL. The CDR3 spans 16 residues. This CDR3 is CASSRTGGGGTGELFF. The CDR3 DNA follows: TGCGCCAGCAGCCGAACAGGGGGAGGGGGCACCGGGGAGCTGTTTTTT.

This clonotype was seen a few times. CDR3 in DNA: TGTGCCAGCAGCTTAGGGTGGGCTAGCGAGCAAGAGACCCAGTACTTC. Translated: CASSLGWASEQETQYF. V is TRBV7-2 and J is TRBJ2-5; D perhaps matches TRBD2 (6 bases). V dropped 1 base and J dropped 2 bases, with 14 bases sitting between them. The CDR3 covers 16 residues. Germline V CDR1 and CDR2: SGHTA, FQGNSA.

The CDR3: CATGRQGTDTQYF. In DNA, the CDR3 is TGTGCCACCGGAAGACAGGGCACAGATACGCAGTATTTT. The chain is built from TRBV24-1 and TRBJ2-3; TRBD1 might be the D (6 bases). CDR3 size: 13 residues. V was clipped by 9 bases and J by 1 base, with 10 bases between them. CDR1 is KGHDR and CDR2 is SFDVKD in the germline V gene.

This clonotype was detected only a few times. The chain employs TRBV20-1 and TRBJ2-7; D not resolved. Trimming removed 4 bases at V and 6 bases at J, with 10 bases between. This CDR3 comprises 11 residues. Looked up from germline, CDR1 is DFQATT and CDR2 is SNEGSKA (reference sequence). In nucleotides, the CDR3 is TGCAGTGCTATAAAAGGGCTCGAGCAGTACTTC. Protein sequence: CSAIKGLEQYF.

The V call is TRBV7-9, the J call TRBJ2-3, with a tentative D call TRBD1 (6 bases). V lost 3 bases and J lost 3, with 13 bases in between. The CDR3 is made up of 15 amino acids. The germline CDR1 and CDR2 sequences are SEHNR and FQNEAQ (reference sequence). In DNA form, the CDR3 reads TGTGCCAGCAGCTTGGGGGCAATCGAGACAGATACGCAGTATTTT. Residues: CASSLGAIETDTQYF.

The sample holds a few counts of this clonotype. The rearrangement links TRBV6-1 to TRBJ2-3, with TRBD2 as a possible D gene (5 bases). V lost 6 bases, J lost 2 bases, and 15 bases lay in between. The CDR3 length is 15 residues. Per the germline V gene, CDR1 is MNHNS and CDR2 is SASEGT. The CDR3 DNA sequence: TGTGCCAGCAGCCCCGGACTGGGCCACACAGATACGCAGTATTTT. It codes for CASSPGLGHTDTQYF.

In this sample, this clonotype turned up a few times. The J gene is TRBJ2-2, the V gene TRBV30; D is undetermined. Trimming took 0 bases from V and 11 from J, leaving 10 bases between them. Per germline, CDR1 GTSNPN and CDR2 SVGIG (reference sequence). The CDR3 consists of 12 residues. The CDR3 sequence is CAWSVRRAELFF. CDR3 DNA: TGTGCCTGGAGTGTACGCCGAGCAGAGCTGTTTTTT.

The CDR3 nucleotides read TGTGCCAGCAGCTCCCAGGACAGGAGCAGCGACACCTTC. Its translation is CASSSQDRSSDTF. This chain connects TRBV11-2 to TRBJ1-2; 7 bases align to TRBD1. Per the germline V gene, CDR1 is SGHAT and CDR2 is FQNNGV. This CDR3 has 13 residues. The V segment lost 4 bases and the J segment 12 bases; nucleotides outside the gene matches: 11. Together with reference TRBV11-2 and TRBJ1-2, the CDR3 gives the full variable domain: EAGVAQSPRYKIIEKRQSVAFWCNPISGHATLYWYQQILGQGPKLLIQFQNNGVVDDSQLPKDRFSAERLKGVDSTLKIQPAKLEDSAVYLCASSSQDRSSDTFGSGTRLTVV.

This clonotype was recorded at least ten times. This rearrangement joins TRBV6-5 to TRBJ1-1; unclear D gene. Deletions cut 2 bases from V and 0 bases from J, with 13 bases between. Germline V lookup: CDR1 MNHEY, CDR2 SVGAGI. The length of the CDR3 is 16 residues. The CDR3, as DNA: TGTGCCAGCAGTTACACCTCTAGCCCAATGAACACTGAAGCTTTCTTT. It is translated as CASSYTSSPMNTEAFF.

The gene calls are TRBV12-3 or TRBV12-4 and TRBJ1-5; 8 bases fit TRBD1. CDR3 length: 15 residues. Trimming cost V 5 bases and J 6 bases; bases outside gene matches: 9. The CDR3 region is CASSHGTGGGQPQHF. The CDR3 DNA is TGTGCCAGCAGTCATGGGACAGGAGGCGGTCAGCCCCAGCATTTT.

This clonotype was seen only a few times. The chain couples TRBV20-1 to TRBJ2-4; 8 bases agree with TRBD2. Germline CDR1 DFQATT, CDR2 SNEGSKA (reference sequence). After removal of 0 bases from V and 1 base from J, the junction contained 2 bases not matched to a gene. The CDR3 loop spans 15 amino acids. CDR3: CSARDGGVAKNIQYF. In DNA, the CDR3 is TGCAGTGCTAGAGACGGGGGGGTGGCCAAAAACATTCAGTACTTC.

The CDR3 sequence is CASSRDRYQETQYF. CDR3 sequence (DNA): TGTGCCAGCAGCCGGGACAGGTACCAAGAGACCCAGTACTTC. The genes are TRBV12-3 or TRBV12-4 and TRBJ2-5; 8 bases are shared with TRBD1. CDR3 size: 14 residues. Trimming cost V 6 bases and J 0 bases; bases outside gene matches: 3.

This chain links TRBV9 with TRBJ2-3; D unclear. CDR1 and CDR2 from the germline V gene are SGDLS and YYNGEE. Deletions cut 4 bases from V and 2 bases from J, with 11 bases between. CDR3 size: 14 residues. CDR3 in DNA: TGTGCCAGCAGCCATCGACTTGTCACAGATACGCAGTATTTT. Translating gives CASSHRLVTDTQYF.

CDR3 region: CASSPDLSSYNEQFF. Here the CDR3 DNA reads TGTGCCAGCAGCCCCGACTTGAGCTCCTACAATGAGCAGTTCTTC. The chain has TRBV7-2 and TRBJ2-1; the D is unclear. V lost 5 bases to trimming and J lost 0 bases, with 11 bases between them. Germline CDR1 is SGHTA and CDR2 is FQGNSA. The CDR3 covers 15 residues.

The chain carries TRBV10-3 and TRBJ1-5, with D unresolved. This CDR3 comprises 15 residues. Germline values: CDR1 ENHRY, CDR2 SYGVKD. The ends were cut back, 9 bases at V and 0 bases at J, with 15 bases in the middle. In DNA form, the CDR3 reads TGTGCCATAGACTCCGGCGGTAATAGCAATCAGCCCCAGCATTTT. Translated: CAIDSGGNSNQPQHF.

The chain has TRBV9 and TRBJ1-1; TRBD1 is a possible D gene (5 bases). The germline V gene has CDR1 SGDLS and CDR2 YYNGEE. The CDR3 has 14 residues. Trimming pared 4 bases from V and 8 bases from J, leaving 18 bases between. The CDR3 sequence is CASSPGQVGDEAFF. Here the CDR3 DNA reads TGTGCCAGCAGCCCAGGGCAGGTAGGGGACGAAGCTTTCTTT.

This clonotype came up a few times. CDR3 DNA sequence: TGTGCCAGCAGCCCCAGCGGGCCCTACGAGCAGTACTTC. It encodes CASSPSGPYEQYF. The chain combines TRBV12-3 or TRBV12-4 with TRBJ2-7, with D maybe TRBD2 (6 bases). V was clipped by 6 bases and J by 2 bases, with 11 bases between them. This CDR3 has 13 residues.

This rearrangement joins TRBV12-3 or TRBV12-4 to TRBJ2-7; D is possibly TRBD2 (5 bases). CDR3 length: 13 residues. The V end was cut by 3 bases, the J end by 2 bases, with 8 bases between. The CDR3 coding sequence is TGTGCCAGCAGTTTCGGGGAAACCTACGAGCAGTACTTC. Protein: CASSFGETYEQYF.

The chain recombines TRBV29-1 with TRBJ2-3; 7 bases are a match to TRBD1. J lost 1 base, V lost 6 bases, and 4 bases had no gene match. Germline V CDR1 and CDR2: SQVTM, ANQGSEA. The length of the CDR3 is 13 residues. CDR3 nucleotides: TGCAGCGTCCAGGGGGTTCGCACAGATACGCAGTATTTT. Its protein product is CSVQGVRTDTQYF.